This T cell receptor beta chain emerged from a study of CD8+CD57+ T cells in acquired aplastic anemia (dated by TCRdb to the late 2010s). Looking at the study overall: Extracted DNA from sorted CD4+ and CD8+ cells averaged about 2.9 ug, ranging from about 0.18 to 27.4 ug. CD8+CD57+ expansion was defined as a frequency above the mean frequency observed in healthy subjects. Broad study findings and their caveats: Although roughly 29 CD8+ CDR3 sequences were shared by patients and controls, these sequences appeared highly expressed in patients and within the immunodominant clones of patients. Patients and healthy controls showed no significant difference in CD8+ Simpson's diversity (P=0.060).

Expansion of CD8+CD57+ cells had been shown by flow cytometry in the patients chosen for sequencing. Every patient had severe acquired aplastic anemia, diagnosed using the International Study of Aplastic Anemia and Agranulocytosis and Camitta criteria. No patient had received any therapy when blood was sampled. The study deep-sequenced TCR repertoires of sorted CD4+ and CD8+ blood T cells from severe aplastic anemia patients and healthy subjects. In the USA, patient enrollment took place under clinicaltrials.gov protocols 00001620, 01623167, 00001397, 00071045, 00081523 and 00961064. Ficoll-Paque density gradient centrifugation was used to isolate peripheral blood mononuclear cells. CD4+ and CD8+ T cells were sorted by FACS or magnetic beads before DNA extraction. Of note for this clonotype: The antigen this receptor binds is unknown. No quality values exist for individual bases; no much larger clone is one base distant.

There are 14 amino acids in the CDR3, from cysteine to phenylalanine inclusive. Only the CDR3 region is kept as DNA, spanning 42 bases read in frame from base 1. Per the germline V gene, SGHTA is the CDR1 and FQGNSA is the CDR2. V and J are truncated by 5 bases and 0 bases respectively, leaving an intervening sequence of 10 bases. TCR beta VDJ combination and CDR3 sequence profiling used genomic DNA as the template. An Illumina HiSeq 2000 was used for TCR repertoire sequencing. Processing in the source paper ran as follows. TRBV/TRBJ rearrangement plots, CDR3 size and DJ length profiles, and Simpson's diversity index were used to evaluate the repertoires. Whichever DNA sequence was most abundant in the deep sequencing data was defined as the immunodominant clone. CDR3 amino acid sequences were screened for sharing across subjects and were compared with published repertoires and the VDJdb database. Clones were called with MiXCR by TCRdb after fastp trimmed the public reads at Q25, and only in-frame beta chains were retained. Each CDR3 protein gets just one entry, which takes the most common genes and DNA from the rows behind it. The V and J calls reflect TCRdb's pipeline rather than the authors' work. Recorded for this sample are 150,000 to 200,000 distinct CDR3 sequences; 45% to 55% of them occurred a single time. Around 1% of the sample is in the top ten clones.

The clonotype comes from a human donor with aplastic anemia. The rearranged chain carries TRBV7-2 and TRBJ2-5; a tentative D match to TRBD1 spans 5 bases. The sequenced sample was sorted CD4+, CD8+, or CD8+CD57+ T cells (not recorded which) from PBMCs. The sequenced DNA is TGTGCCAGCAGCCTCAGGACAAACCAAGAGACCCAGTACTTC. It specifies CASSLRTNQETQYF.